Each of the 9 T cell receptor beta chains below was sequenced from the same sample in a study of OX40 agonist ivuxolimab in advanced cancers. Only in-frame clones appear in the TCRdb table, and some are missing; sequencing was by immunoSEQ multiplex PCR. The sample includes more than 65,000 clones, about 80% of them seen just once. The source material was CD4+ or CD8+ T cells sorted from blood, sampled in a trial of the OX40 agonist ivuxolimab. Every receptor here comes from an adult with an advanced solid tumor such as melanoma, head and neck, liver or kidney cancer.

The CDR3 DNA follows: TGTGCCAGCAGCCGGCCCGGACTAGGGGGAGCCGAGCAGTACTTC. Encoded protein: CASSRPGLGGAEQYF. The rearrangement links TRBV4-2 to TRBJ2-7, with a possible D match to TRBD2 (7 bases). From germline, CDR1 is LGHNA and CDR2 YNFKEQ. The CDR3 is made up of 15 amino acids. Trimming stripped 4 bases from V and 6 bases from J, with 19 bases between.

The rearrangement joins TRBV7-9 to TRBJ1-2; maybe TRBD1 (5 bases). The V end lost 4 bases, the J end lost 5 bases, and 8 bases lay between the germline ends. This CDR3 is built from 12 residues. CDR1 is SEHNR and CDR2 is FQNEAQ in the germline V gene (reference sequence). The CDR3 region is CASSSGAYGYTF. DNA of the CDR3: TGTGCCAGCAGCTCCGGGGCATATGGCTACACCTTC.

CDR3 loop: CASSERTVQETQYF. The CDR3 DNA follows: TGTGCCAGCAGTGAAAGGACAGTTCAAGAGACCCAGTACTTC. V and J are TRBV2 and TRBJ2-5, with a possible D match to TRBD1 (6 bases). The V gene lost 2 bases and the J gene lost 2 bases, with 9 bases spanning the gap. The CDR3 sequence is 14 residues long. Germline CDR1 is SNHLY and CDR2 is FYNNEI.

The chain couples TRBV28 to TRBJ1-4, with 7 bases that match TRBD1. With V trimmed by 6 bases and J by 2 bases, 6 bases remained unmatched. The CDR3 extends over 15 amino acids. Per the germline V gene, CDR1 is MDHEN and CDR2 is SYDVKM. The CDR3 sequence: CASRETRGTNEKLFF. In DNA, the CDR3 is TGTGCCAGCAGAGAAACCAGGGGGACTAATGAAAAACTGTTTTTT. Looking up the rest from reference TRBV28 and TRBJ1-4 gives the full variable domain: DVKVTQSSRYLVKRTGEKVFLECVQDMDHENMFWYRQDPGLGLRLIYFSYDVKMKEKGDIPEGYSVSREKKERFSLILESASTNQTSMYLCASRETRGTNEKLFFGSGTQLSVL.

This chain connects TRBV30 to TRBJ1-1; D call uncertain. V lost 4 bases, J lost 8 bases, and 17 bases lay in between. CDR3 length: 13 residues. Germline assignment: CDR1 GTSNPN and CDR2 SVGIG (reference sequence). DNA of the CDR3: TGTGCCTGGAACCTCCGACCGGCTACCGAAGCTTTCTTT. This gives the protein CAWNLRPATEAFF. The full variable domain, rest sourced from reference TRBV30 and TRBJ1-1, is SQTIHQWPATLVQPVGSPLSLECTVEGTSNPNLYWYRQAAGRGLQLLFYSVGIGQISSEVPQNLSASRPQDRQFILSSKKLLLSDSGFYLCAWNLRPATEAFFGQGTRLTVV.

The chain combines TRBV18 with TRBJ2-7, with 7 positions matching TRBD1. Germline CDR1 and CDR2: KGHSH and LQKENI. This CDR3 is built from 13 residues. The V gene end was trimmed by 4 bases and the J gene end by 4 bases; junction bases not matched to a gene: 4. The CDR3 sequence: CASSQGANYEQYF. In DNA form, the CDR3 reads TGTGCCAGCTCACAGGGGGCGAATTACGAGCAGTACTTC. Complete variable domain (other parts from reference TRBV18 and TRBJ2-7): NAGVMQNPRHLVRRRGQEARLRCSPMKGHSHVYWYRQLPEEGLKFMVYLQKENIIDESGMPKERFSAEFPKEGPSILRIQQVVRGDSAAYFCASSQGANYEQYFGPGTRLTVT.

The chain employs TRBV7-6 and TRBJ2-5, with D uncertain. The CDR3 sequence is 13 residues long. Germline V gives CDR1 SGHVS, CDR2 FNYEAQ. Trimming left V 5 bases short and J 4 bases short, with 11 bases between. The chain's CDR3 is CASSGRAGETQYF. Written as DNA, the CDR3 is TGTGCCAGCAGCGGACGCGCAGGAGAGACCCAGTACTTC.

This clone was seen once. J is TRBJ1-2 and V is TRBV11-2; 10 bases align to TRBD1. Germline values: CDR1 SGHAT, CDR2 FQNNGV. The CDR3 runs 17 residues. V shed 0 bases and J 2 bases; nucleotides not matched to a gene: 6. The DNA for the CDR3 is TGTGCCAGCAGCTTAGATCTGGGGACAGGGGCAAACTATGGCTACACCTTC. Its translation is CASSLDLGTGANYGYTF.

The J gene is TRBJ1-5, the V gene TRBV11-2; 9 bases agree with TRBD1. Germline trimming cut 6 bases from V and 0 bases from J; bases unmatched to any gene: 6. CDR3 length: 16 residues. CDR1 is SGHAT, CDR2 FQNNGV, per germline. The CDR3 bases are TGTGCCAGCAGTCCAGGACAGGGGCTTAGCAATCAGCCCCAGCATTTT. This codes for CASSPGQGLSNQPQHF.